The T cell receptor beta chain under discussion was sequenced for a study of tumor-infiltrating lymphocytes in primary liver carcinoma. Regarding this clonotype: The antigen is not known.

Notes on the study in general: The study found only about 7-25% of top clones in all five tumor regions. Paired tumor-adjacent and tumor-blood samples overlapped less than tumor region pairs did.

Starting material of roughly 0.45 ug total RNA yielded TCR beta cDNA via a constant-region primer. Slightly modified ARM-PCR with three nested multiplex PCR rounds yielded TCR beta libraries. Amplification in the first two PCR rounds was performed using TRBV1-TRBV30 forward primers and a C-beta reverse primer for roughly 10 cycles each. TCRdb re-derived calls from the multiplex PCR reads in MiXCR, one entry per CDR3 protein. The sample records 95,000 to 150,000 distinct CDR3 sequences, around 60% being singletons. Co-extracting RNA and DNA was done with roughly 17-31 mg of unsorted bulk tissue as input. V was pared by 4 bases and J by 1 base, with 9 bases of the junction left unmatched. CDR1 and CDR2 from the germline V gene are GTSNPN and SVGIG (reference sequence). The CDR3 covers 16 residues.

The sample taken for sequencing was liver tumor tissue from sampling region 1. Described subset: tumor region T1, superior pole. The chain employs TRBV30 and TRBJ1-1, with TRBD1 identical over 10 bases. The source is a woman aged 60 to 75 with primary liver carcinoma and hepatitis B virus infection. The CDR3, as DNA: TGTGCCTGGACACCGAGACAGGGGGCCTGGAACACTGAAGCTTTCTTT. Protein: CAWTPRQGAWNTEAFF. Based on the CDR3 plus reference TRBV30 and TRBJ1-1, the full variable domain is SQTIHQWPATLVQPVGSPLSLECTVEGTSNPNLYWYRQAAGRGLQLLFYSVGIGQISSEVPQNLSASRPQDRQFILSSKKLLLSDSGFYLCAWTPRQGAWNTEAFFGQGTRLTVV.